A single sample is the source of the 9 T cell receptor beta chains below, sequenced in a study of shared clonotypes between healthy human individuals. Produced via immunoSEQ multiplex PCR; TCRdb's table is partial and in-frame only. The table has roughly 2.6 million clones, roughly 92% seen once. Sequenced material: naive CD4+ T cells sorted from blood. Subset in this sample: CD45RA+ positively selected. Receptor source: a man aged 18 to 29 in good health.

The chain couples TRBV7-9 to TRBJ1-4, with TRBD1 matching over 9 bases. CDR1 and CDR2 from the germline V gene are SEHNR and FQNEAQ (reference sequence). The ends lost 1 base at V and 5 bases at J; junction bases unmatched: 2. The CDR3 length is 15 residues. The CDR3 DNA reads as TGTGCCAGCAGCTTAGGACAGGGGGAAAATGAAAAACTGTTTTTT. Residues: CASSLGQGENEKLFF.

Worth noting for this clone: Different DNA sequences within this sample yield the same CDR3. The chain carries TRBV2 and TRBJ2-7; 10 positions match TRBD1. The CDR3 has 14 residues. Germline V gene lookup returns CDR1 SNHLY and CDR2 FYNNEI. V lost 8 bases to trimming and J lost 4 bases; unmatched junction nucleotides: 8. CDR3 DNA: TGTGCCAGCTCCGTAGACAGGGGGCTGTACGAGCAGTACTTC. Amino acids: CASSVDRGLYEQYF.

The chain joins TRBV9 to TRBJ2-5; 13 positions agree with TRBD2. The germline gives CDR1 SGDLS, CDR2 YYNGEE. J gave up 5 bases and V 3 bases, and 7 bases lay outside the gene matches. This CDR3 has 16 residues. The CDR3 bases are TGTGCCAGCAGCGAGAGGGGACTAGCGGGGAAGGAGACCCAGTACTTC. As protein: CASSERGLAGKETQYF.

The chain recombines TRBV16 with TRBJ1-2, with 10 bases matching TRBD1. The CDR3 loop spans 16 amino acids. Trimming took 2 bases from V and 7 from J; bases not matched to a gene: 10. Looked up from germline, CDR1 is KGHSY and CDR2 is FQNENV. CDR3 DNA sequence: TGTGCCAGCAGCCAAACCGATGGACAGGGGGTGCGTGGCTACACCTTC. Amino acid sequence: CASSQTDGQGVRGYTF.

V usage is TRBV7-9 and J usage is TRBJ1-5, with D unresolved. Looked up from germline, CDR1 is SEHNR and CDR2 is FQNEAQ (reference sequence). The CDR3 runs 12 residues. V dropped 5 bases and J dropped 5 bases, with 7 bases sitting between them. CDR3 sequence: CASSRDYQPQHF. As DNA, the CDR3 is TGTGCCAGCAGCCGAGATTATCAGCCCCAGCATTTT.

This chain joins TRBV6-1 and TRBJ1-5; no definite D call. CDR3 length: 14 residues. Germline V gene lookup returns CDR1 MNHNS and CDR2 SASEGT. The germline V and J ends were trimmed by 0 bases and 1 base, with 4 bases remaining between them. The CDR3 protein is CASSEANSNQPQHF. The CDR3 nucleotides are TGTGCCAGCAGTGAAGCGAACAGCAATCAGCCCCAGCATTTT.

This clone was detected once. The chain carries TRBV7-3 and TRBJ2-3; 9 bases fit TRBD1. The CDR3 loop spans 17 amino acids. Germline values: CDR1 SGHTA, CDR2 FQGTGA. V trimming: 5 bases; J trimming: 3 bases; junction bases outside the gene matches: 12. The DNA of the CDR3 is TGTGCCAGCAGCCCTTTGTCGACGGGACAGGGTACAGATACGCAGTATTTT. Its translation is CASSPLSTGQGTDTQYF.

This clone has more than one count but fewer than ten. V usage is TRBV5-1 and J usage is TRBJ1-3, with D perhaps matching TRBD1 (5 bases). Trimming left V 6 bases short and J 4 bases short, with 17 bases between. The CDR3 totals 15 residues. Germline V gene lookup returns CDR1 SGHRS and CDR2 YFSETQ. CDR3 amino acids: CASTQGPETGNTIYF. DNA of the CDR3: TGCGCCAGCACTCAGGGTCCCGAAACCGGAAACACCATATATTTT.

The V and J genes are TRBV18 and TRBJ2-1; no clear D gene. Trimming removed 1 base at V and 4 bases at J, with 11 bases between. The length of the CDR3 is 15 residues. From germline, CDR1 is KGHSH and CDR2 LQKENI. The chain's CDR3 is CASSPQTGRYNEQFF. The CDR3 nucleotides are TGTGCCAGCTCACCACAAACCGGACGTTACAATGAGCAGTTCTTC.